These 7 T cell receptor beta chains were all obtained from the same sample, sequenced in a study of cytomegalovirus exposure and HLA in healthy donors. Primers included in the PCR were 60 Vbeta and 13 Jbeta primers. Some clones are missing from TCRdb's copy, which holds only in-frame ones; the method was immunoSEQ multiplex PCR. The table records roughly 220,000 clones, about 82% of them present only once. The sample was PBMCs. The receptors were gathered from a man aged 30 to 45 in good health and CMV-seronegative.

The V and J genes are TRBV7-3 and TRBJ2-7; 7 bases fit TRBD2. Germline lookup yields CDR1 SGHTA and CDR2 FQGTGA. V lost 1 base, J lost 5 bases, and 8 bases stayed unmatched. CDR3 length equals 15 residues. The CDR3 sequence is CASSLKSGGRDEQYF. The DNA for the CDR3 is TGTGCCAGCAGCTTAAAGTCGGGGGGAAGGGACGAGCAGTACTTC.

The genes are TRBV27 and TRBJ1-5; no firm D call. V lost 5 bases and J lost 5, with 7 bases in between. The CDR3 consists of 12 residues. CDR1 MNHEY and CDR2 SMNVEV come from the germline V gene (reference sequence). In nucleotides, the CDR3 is TGTGCCAGCAGTAGCGGCCATCAGCCCCAGCATTTT. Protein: CASSSGHQPQHF.

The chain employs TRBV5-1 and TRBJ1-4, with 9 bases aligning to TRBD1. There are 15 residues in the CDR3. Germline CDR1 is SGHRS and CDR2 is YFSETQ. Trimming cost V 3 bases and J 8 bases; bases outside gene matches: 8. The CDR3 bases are TGCGCCAGCAGCTCTATGGGACAGGGACGAGAAAAACTGTTTTTT. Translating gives CASSSMGQGREKLFF. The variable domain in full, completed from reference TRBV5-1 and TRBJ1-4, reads KAGVTQTPRYLIKTRGQQVTLSCSPISGHRSVSWYQQTPGQGLQFLFEYFSETQRNKGNFPGRFSGRQFSNSRSEMNVSTLELGDSALYLCASSSMGQGREKLFFGSGTQLSVL.

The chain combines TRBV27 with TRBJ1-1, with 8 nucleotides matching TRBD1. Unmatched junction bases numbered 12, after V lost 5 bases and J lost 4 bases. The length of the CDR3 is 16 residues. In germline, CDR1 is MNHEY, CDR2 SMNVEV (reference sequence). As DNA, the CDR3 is TGTGCCAGCAGTCCCTTGGACAGGGTTATGTTCACTGAAGCTTTCTTT. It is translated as CASSPLDRVMFTEAFF.

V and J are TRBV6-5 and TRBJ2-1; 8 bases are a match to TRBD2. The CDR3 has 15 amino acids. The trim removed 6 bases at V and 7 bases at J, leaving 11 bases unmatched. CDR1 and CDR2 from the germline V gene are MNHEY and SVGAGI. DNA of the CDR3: TGTGCCAGCAGAGTAGCTAGCGGGCGACTTAATGAGCAGTTCTTC. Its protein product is CASRVASGRLNEQFF.

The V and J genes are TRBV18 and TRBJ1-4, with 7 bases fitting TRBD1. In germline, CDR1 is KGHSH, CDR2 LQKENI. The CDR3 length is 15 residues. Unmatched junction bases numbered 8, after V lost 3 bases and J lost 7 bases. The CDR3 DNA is TGTGCCAGCTCACCTCAATGGGGACAGCTTGAAAAACTGTTTTTT. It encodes CASSPQWGQLEKLFF.

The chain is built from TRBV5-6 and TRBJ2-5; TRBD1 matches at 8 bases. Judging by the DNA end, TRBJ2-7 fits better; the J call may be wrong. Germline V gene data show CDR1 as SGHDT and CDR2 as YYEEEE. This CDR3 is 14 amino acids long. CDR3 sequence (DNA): TGTGCCAGCAGCTGGACAGGGAACTCCTACGAGCAGTACTTC. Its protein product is CASSWTGNSYEQYF.